Listed here are 19 T cell receptor beta chains from one sample, sequenced in a study of neoadjuvant anti-PD-1 for oral cavity cancer (dated by TCRdb to 2020 to 2022). The method behind the library was the immunoSEQ multiplex PCR assay. The source is immuneACCESS, and TCRdb retained only in-frame sequences with V and J called. Part of the clones is not carried over; for the studies checked, unresolved V genes explain less than half of this, and the remainder is unexplained. Recorded for this sample are 63,000 or so clones; around 85% of them occurred a single time. Of the sample, around 2.6% falls within the top ten clones. Reading the label with the study, this specimen's time point is: after neoadjuvant nivolumab, at surgical resection. Sequencing used PBMCs, obtained after nivolumab (anti-PD-1) treatment. All receptors derive from a person aged 35-79 years with oral cavity squamous cell carcinoma.

V usage is TRBV19 and J usage is TRBJ2-3, with 14 bases aligning to TRBD2. The germline V gene encodes CDR1 LNHDA and CDR2 SQIVND (reference sequence). V lost 6 bases, J lost 5 bases, and 4 bases stayed unmatched. This CDR3 is 15 amino acids long. This CDR3 reads CASRAGTSGRDTQYF. The CDR3 bases are TGTGCCAGTAGGGCCGGGACTAGCGGGAGAGATACGCAGTATTTT.

The V gene is TRBV6-5, the J gene TRBJ1-1; D is unresolved. The germline V gene has CDR1 MNHEY and CDR2 SVGAGI. CDR3 size: 12 residues. The ends were cut back, 0 bases at V and 7 bases at J, with 6 bases in the middle. Here the CDR3 reads CASSYSGNEAFF. Written as DNA, the CDR3 is TGTGCCAGCAGTTACTCGGGGAATGAAGCTTTCTTT.

The V and J genes are TRBV5-4 and TRBJ1-2; 8 nucleotides agree with TRBD1. Germline V gene sequence: CDR1 SGHNT, CDR2 YYREEE (reference sequence). The CDR3 extends over 15 amino acids. J gave up 6 bases and V 4 bases, and 11 bases lay outside the gene matches. CDR3 DNA sequence: TGTGCCAGCAGCCCGCAGGGGGCGCTTGGCAATGGCTACACCTTC. It yields the protein CASSPQGALGNGYTF.

The chain joins TRBV2 to TRBJ2-3; 7 positions match TRBD2. V shed 6 bases, J shed 0 bases, and the junction held 12 bases outside the gene matches. The CDR3 is 17 residues long. CDR1 and CDR2 from the germline V gene are SNHLY and FYNNEI. The CDR3 DNA reads TGTGCCAGCAGGTACCCTGGGCGCGGGGGTAGCACAGATACGCAGTATTTT. This gives the protein CASRYPGRGGSTDTQYF. The full variable domain, completed using reference TRBV2 and TRBJ2-3, is EPEVTQTPSHQVTQMGQEVILRCVPISNHLYFYWYRQILGQKVEFLVSFYNNEISEKSEIFDDQFSVERPDGSNFTLKIRSTKLEDSAMYFCASRYPGRGGSTDTQYFGPGTRLTVL.

The chain links TRBV6-1 to TRBJ2-5; 10 nucleotides line up with TRBD1. Germline V gene lookup returns CDR1 MNHNS and CDR2 SASEGT. This CDR3 spans 15 amino acids. J was trimmed by 5 bases and V by 4 bases; bases with no gene match: 7. CDR3 nucleotides: TGTGCCAGCAGTGCCCGGACAGGGGGTTTGGAGACCCAGTACTTC. This codes for CASSARTGGLETQYF.

This CDR3 is CASAGTGFSVQPQHF. The CDR3 region has the DNA TGTGCCAGCGCCGGGACAGGGTTTTCGGTTCAGCCCCAGCATTTT. This chain links TRBV6-1 with TRBJ1-5; 9 bases line up with TRBD1. The CDR3 sequence is 15 residues long. V dropped 8 bases and J dropped 6; count of bases not matched to a gene: 11. From germline, CDR1 is MNHNS and CDR2 SASEGT.

The chain employs TRBV6-4 and TRBJ1-2; 7 positions match TRBD1. The CDR3 has 13 amino acids. The J segment lost 5 bases and the V segment lost 5 bases, leaving 5 bases of the junction unmatched. Per the germline V gene, CDR1 is MRHNA and CDR2 is SNTAGT. This chain's CDR3 is CASSSTGRYGYTF. The CDR3 nucleotides read TGTGCCAGCAGTTCGACAGGGAGATATGGCTACACCTTC.

The CDR3 loop reads CASSQGRIPGMGGYTF. CDR3 bases: TGCGCCAGCAGCCAAGGACGGATACCCGGCATGGGCGGCTACACCTTC. This sequence joins TRBV4-1 and TRBJ1-2; D remains unclear. Germline values: CDR1 MGHRA, CDR2 YSYEKL. The CDR3 is 16 amino acids. The ends were cut back, 1 base at V and 8 bases at J, with 20 bases in the middle.

In this sample, this clone turned up once. The rearrangement links TRBV6-5 to TRBJ1-5; D unclear. The V end lost 6 bases, the J end lost 4 bases, and 16 bases lay between the germline ends. The length of the CDR3 is 15 residues. The germline V gene has CDR1 MNHEY and CDR2 SVGAGI. Written as DNA, the CDR3 is TGTGCCAGCAGATCATCCGGGAGTCCAAATCAGCCCCAGCATTTT. Translation: CASRSSGSPNQPQHF.

The gene calls are TRBV6-6 and TRBJ2-7, with TRBD2 identical over 11 bases. The CDR3 is 16 amino acids. Germline loops: CDR1 MNHNY, CDR2 SVGAGI (reference sequence). V lost 4 bases to trimming and J lost 6 bases; unmatched junction nucleotides: 11. The CDR3: CASSLPIAGGPGEQYF. The DNA of the CDR3 is TGTGCCAGCAGTTTGCCTATAGCGGGAGGGCCGGGCGAGCAGTACTTC.

This CDR3 reads CASSIPPARQARNQPQHF. The DNA for the CDR3 is TGTGCCAGTAGTATACCCCCCGCCCGACAGGCTCGCAATCAGCCCCAGCATTTT. The J gene is TRBJ1-5, the V gene TRBV19, with D perhaps matching TRBD1 (6 bases). CDR1 is LNHDA, CDR2 SQIVND, per germline (reference sequence). The CDR3 spans 18 residues. V lost 2 bases, J lost 2 bases, and 19 bases lay in between.

The chain is built from TRBV7-8 and TRBJ2-1, with D possibly TRBD1 on 6 matching bases. This CDR3 has 13 residues. Trimming stripped 1 base from V and 12 bases from J, with 13 bases between. The V gene's germline CDR1 is SGHVS and CDR2 FQNEAQ. The CDR3 protein is CASSLGWTEVQFF. The CDR3 DNA reads as TGTGCCAGCAGCTTAGGGTGGACAGAAGTGCAGTTCTTC.

This clone was found a few times. The rearrangement uses TRBV19 and TRBJ1-2; maybe TRBD1 (5 bases). Germline V gene lookup returns CDR1 LNHDA and CDR2 SQIVND (reference sequence). The CDR3 is 14 amino acids. V lost 3 bases and J lost 2, with 10 bases in between. The CDR3 nucleotides read TGTGCCAGTAGTATGCAGGGAGGGAACTATGGCTACACCTTC. It translates to CASSMQGGNYGYTF.

This chain links TRBV30 with TRBJ2-3, with 9 positions matching TRBD2. Per germline, CDR1 GTSNPN and CDR2 SVGIG (reference sequence). CDR3 length: 14 amino acids. Trimming cost V 5 bases and J 4 bases; bases outside gene matches: 7. The chain's CDR3 is CAWALAGSPDTQYF. Here the CDR3 DNA reads TGTGCCTGGGCTCTAGCGGGATCCCCAGATACGCAGTATTTT. Using reference TRBV30 and TRBJ2-3 for the parts outside the CDR3, the full variable domain is SQTIHQWPATLVQPVGSPLSLECTVEGTSNPNLYWYRQAAGRGLQLLFYSVGIGQISSEVPQNLSASRPQDRQFILSSKKLLLSDSGFYLCAWALAGSPDTQYFGPGTRLTVL.

CDR3 in amino acids: CASSLPMSSNEQFF. The CDR3 DNA follows: TGCGCCAGCAGCCTCCCAATGAGCAGCAATGAGCAGTTCTTC. The V gene is TRBV5-1, the J gene TRBJ2-1, with D uncertain. Germline values: CDR1 SGHRS, CDR2 YFSETQ. The CDR3 totals 14 residues. The V end lost 4 bases, the J end lost 6 bases, and 14 bases lay between the germline ends.

The chain carries TRBV2 and TRBJ2-6, with no clear D. Trimming took off 6 bases at V and 0 bases at J, with 9 bases between the two ends. The CDR3 is 15 residues long. In germline, CDR1 is SNHLY, CDR2 FYNNEI. For the CDR3, the DNA is TGTGCCAGCAGGGCCCATTTCTCTGGGGCCAACGTCCTGACTTTC. Translated: CASRAHFSGANVLTF.

V usage is TRBV5-1 and J usage is TRBJ2-1; D possibly corresponds to TRBD2 (6 bases). Trimming pared 2 bases from V and 9 bases from J, leaving 18 bases between. Looked up from germline, CDR1 is SGHRS and CDR2 is YFSETQ. This CDR3 comprises 15 residues. The CDR3 loop is CASSLGMGRLVEQFF. The CDR3 DNA reads TGCGCCAGCAGCTTAGGTATGGGGAGGTTGGTTGAGCAGTTCTTC.

The V and J genes are TRBV7-9 and TRBJ2-3; D not resolved. The CDR3 has 14 amino acids. Germline loops: CDR1 SEHNR, CDR2 FQNEAQ (reference sequence). V was cut by 5 bases and J by 6 bases, with 15 bases left in between. The CDR3 loop reads CASSQTGPLDTQYF. CDR3 in DNA: TGTGCCAGCAGCCAAACCGGGCCCCTGGATACGCAGTATTTT. Filled out from reference TRBV7-9 and TRBJ2-3, the complete variable domain reads DTGVSQNPRHKITKRGQNVTFRCDPISEHNRLYWYRQTLGQGPEFLTYFQNEAQLEKSRLLSDRFSAERPKGSFSTLEIQRTEQGDSAMYLCASSQTGPLDTQYFGPGTRLTVL.

This chain joins TRBV7-2 and TRBJ1-6; D gene uncertain. Germline CDR1 SGHTA, CDR2 FQGNSA. The V and J ends lost 5 bases and 7 bases respectively, with 21 bases between them. The CDR3 length is 17 residues. The CDR3 loop reads CASSTPAGSTPNSPLHF. For the CDR3, the DNA is TGTGCCAGCAGCACGCCGGCGGGTTCTACCCCGAATTCACCCCTCCACTTT.